This T cell receptor (beta chain) was sequenced during a study of CD8 T cells in ankylosing spondylitis (dated by TCRdb to about 2017). About the study as a whole: The study set out to find disease-linked TCR variants by profiling T cell receptor beta repertoires in ankylosing spondylitis patients and healthy donors. In total, the full study cohort was made up of over a hundred healthy donors and some 26 ankylosing spondylitis patients. Peripheral blood samples were taken, and synovial fluid was additionally collected from ankylosing spondylitis patients.

Synovial fluid samples were paired with blood samples taken from the same ankylosing spondylitis patients. V is pared back by 2 bases and J by 7 bases, with 8 bases lying between the germline termini. The CDR3 goes from the cysteine to the phenylalanine over 12 residues. Only the CDR3 region is kept as DNA, spanning 36 bases read in frame from base 1. In the germline V gene, CDR1 corresponds to SGHVS and CDR2 to FNYEAQ. Findings and caveats that apply to the study as a whole: A CD8+ phenotype was shown by the disease-linked clones, which were found at relatively low frequencies in peripheral blood. Blood from ankylosing spondylitis patients appeared to be characterized by a TCR beta motif made up of several highly homologous amino acid variants. Significant enrichment of the disease-linked clones was reported in matched synovial fluid samples from ankylosing spondylitis patients. Some motif variants were previously reported in synovial fluid and blood of reactive arthritis patients, suggesting common disease-initiation mechanisms.

The sequencing machine was an Illumina HiSeq 2500. Quantitative 5'-RACE with molecular barcodes was the method used to prepare the TCR beta libraries. On the authors' methods: A new computational method based on a probabilistic model of VDJ rearrangement was used to identify disease-linked TCR variants. The public reads were reanalyzed by TCRdb: fastp trimming at Q25, MiXCR alignment, in-frame beta chains only. Identical CDR3 protein sequences are pooled into one entry, listed with their most common genes and DNA. TCRdb assigned the V and J calls; the authors' analysis was not used. This sample holds more than 110,000 distinct CDR3 sequences; 7% to 9% were observed only once. Together, the top ten hold 7.3% of the sample. This clonotype was picked up many times. The specificity of this receptor is unknown. No clone much larger than this one lies a single base away; base qualities are absent.

Rearrangement joined TRBV7-6 to TRBJ2-5; the D gene cannot be resolved reliably. The clonotype was recovered from a male donor with ankylosing spondylitis. The specimen sequenced was synovial fluid, either unsorted or a sorted T cell fraction (not recorded which). The DNA sequence is TGTGCCAGCAGCTTAAGTCATGGGACCCAGTACTTC. This codes for CASSLSHGTQYF.